The rows below give T cell receptor beta chains drawn from one sample of a study of shared clonotypes between healthy human individuals. Some clones are missing from TCRdb's copy, which holds only in-frame ones; the method was immunoSEQ multiplex PCR. The sample carries under 350,000 clones, about nine tenths recorded once. The sample comprised memory CD8+ T cells sorted from blood. Every receptor here comes from a young man in good health. The CDR3 runs from the conserved cysteine through the conserved F or W. A D gene is named only where the DNA matches it firmly. Only some rows state a clone size, as once, few, many or a class for expanded clones.

d_call clone_size j_call v_call cdr3_nt cdr3_aa
. few TRBJ2-7 TRBV5-4 TGTGCCAGCAGCTTGGGAATGGGGGGCTCCTACGAGCAGTACTTC CASSLGMGGSYEQYF
TRBD1 . TRBJ2-1 TRBV5-4 TGTGCCAGCAGCTGGGACGGACAGGGGGCTCACAATGAGCAGTTCTTC CASSWDGQGAHNEQFF
. . TRBJ1-2 TRBV4-3 TGCGCCAGCAGCCAAGGCATGGTCGGCTACACCTTC CASSQGMVGYTF
. . TRBJ2-2 TRBV7-9 TGTGCCAGCAGCTTAGTAGGGCCGACGAACACCGGGGAGCTGTTTTTT CASSLVGPTNTGELFF
. . TRBJ1-1 TRBV27 TGTGCCAGCAGTTTCGGACAGAACACTGAAGCTTTCTTT CASSFGQNTEAFF
. . TRBJ2-5 TRBV30 TGTGCCTGGAGTGCGCTGGAGACCCAGTACTTC CAWSALETQYF
. few TRBJ2-2 TRBV19 TGTGCCAGTAATCCCGGGACAAGCACCGGGGAGCTGTTTTTT CASNPGTSTGELFF
TRBD2 . TRBJ2-3 TRBV2 TGTGCCAGCAGTGCCCCCCATGAGCGGGGGATAACAGATACGCAGTATTTT CASSAPHERGITDTQYF
. . TRBJ2-7 TRBV11-2 TGTGCCAGCAGCTTAGCCAGGGATTACGAGCAGTACTTC CASSLARDYEQYF
. . TRBJ2-7 TRBV30 TGTGCCTGGGGGGTCTGGCAGGGGTCTTGGTACGAGCAGTACTTC CAWGVWQGSWYEQYF
TRBD1 . TRBJ2-7 TRBV6-5 TGTGCCAGCAGCCCTCGACAGGGGCTCTCCTACGAGCAGTACTTC CASSPRQGLSYEQYF
. . TRBJ1-2 TRBV5-1 TGCGCCAGCAGCAGGAGGGACGTCTATGGCTACACCTTC CASSRRDVYGYTF
TRBD1 . TRBJ2-1 TRBV10-1 TGCGCCAGCAGCCCCAGGGGGCTCTTGATTGGTGAGCAGTTCTTC CASSPRGLLIGEQFF
. . TRBJ1-1 TRBV11-2 TGTGCCAGCAGCTTAGGCCCCAGGGTTCACACTGAAGCTTTCTTT CASSLGPRVHTEAFF
TRBD1 . TRBJ1-5 TRBV19 TGTGCCAGTATGACAGGGGGGCCCTATCAGCCCCAGCATTTT CASMTGGPYQPQHF
TRBD1 . TRBJ1-1 TRBV5-1 TGCGCCAGCAGCTTCCAGACAGGGGGATACACTGAAGCTTTCTTT CASSFQTGGYTEAFF
. once TRBJ1-6 TRBV5-1 TGCGCCAGCAGCTTGGACCCCGACACCTCCTATAATTCACCCCTCCACTTT CASSLDPDTSYNSPLHF
. . TRBJ1-1 TRBV7-9 TGTGCCAGCACCCTGGGGGCTGAAGCTTTCTTT CASTLGAEAFF
. . TRBJ1-1 TRBV9 TGTGCCAGCAGCGCCCACCCAAGCGACGCTGAAGCTTTCTTT CASSAHPSDAEAFF
TRBD2 once TRBJ2-7 TRBV5-1 TGCGCCAGCAGCTTTAGCGGGAGCTCCTACGAGCAGTACTTC CASSFSGSSYEQYF
. . TRBJ2-7 TRBV9 TGTGCCAGCAGCGTAACTAGTGGATACGAGCAGTACTTC CASSVTSGYEQYF
TRBD2 . TRBJ2-7 TRBV5-1 TGCGCCAGCACCGGGACTAGAAGGGGATCCTACGAGCAGTACTTC CASTGTRRGSYEQYF
TRBD2 . TRBJ2-3 TRBV9 TGTGCCAGCAGCGCCCCAGCGGGAGGTAACACAGATACGCAGTATTTT CASSAPAGGNTDTQYF
TRBD1 . TRBJ1-1 TRBV9 TGTGCCAGCAGCGTACGGACAGGGGGCCTGAACACTGAAGCTTTCTTT CASSVRTGGLNTEAFF
. . TRBJ2-7 TRBV30 TGTGCCTGGAGTGTACTCTACGAGCAGTACTTC CAWSVLYEQYF
. once TRBJ2-2 TRBV10-1 TGCGCCAGCAGTGAGTCGCCAGCGAGCGAGCTGTTTTTT CASSESPASELFF
. . TRBJ2-7 TRBV19 TGTGCCAGTAGTATCTCGGGGACGACTTACGAGCAGTACTTC CASSISGTTYEQYF
. . TRBJ2-7 TRBV4-1 TGCGCCAGCAGCCAGACGACTAGTAAGTACGAGCAGTACTTC CASSQTTSKYEQYF
TRBD2 . TRBJ2-3 TRBV29-1 TGCAGCGTTGCCCCTGTCCCCCTAGCGGGGGTCCCAGATACGCAGTATTTT CSVAPVPLAGVPDTQYF
TRBD1 . TRBJ1-2 TRBV5-1 TGCGCCAGCAGCAACCCAGGGGGCGCCTATGGCTACACCTTC CASSNPGGAYGYTF
. . TRBJ2-3 TRBV5-4 TGTGCCAGCAGCTTTGGAGGCACAGATACGCAGTATTTT CASSFGGTDTQYF
TRBD2 few TRBJ2-1 TRBV25-1 TGTGCCAGCAGTGACATGGCCTGGGACTACACATACAATGAGCAGTTCTTC CASSDMAWDYTYNEQFF
TRBD2 once TRBJ2-7 TRBV10-3 TGTGCCATCAGTCCTGGTGCGAGCGGGAGGTTCCACGAGCAGTACTTC CAISPGASGRFHEQYF